These 27 T cell receptor beta chains originate from one sample sequenced in a study of T cell responses to AZD1222 COVID-19 vaccine. TCRdb keeps only in-frame clones here, not all; method: immunoSEQ multiplex PCR. The data contain around 130,000 clones, around 90% of them singletons. The sample here was peripheral blood, taken 28 days after the second AZD1222 dose. The receptor set was obtained from an adult who received the AZD1222 COVID-19 vaccine.

The genes are TRBV4-3 and TRBJ1-1; D uncertain. CDR3 length equals 14 residues. Trimming left V 2 bases short and J 4 bases short, with 11 bases between. Germline CDR1 LGHNA, CDR2 YSLEER. The CDR3 reads CASSQSWQSTEAFF. The DNA for the CDR3 is TGCGCCAGCAGCCAATCCTGGCAGAGCACTGAAGCTTTCTTT.

The chain links TRBV18 to TRBJ2-1, with a possible D match to TRBD2 (6 bases). V gave up 6 bases and J gave up 4 bases, with 13 bases separating them. CDR1 and CDR2 from the germline V gene are KGHSH and LQKENI. This CDR3 is built from 14 residues. The DNA of the CDR3 is TGTGCCAGCTCGCCGGGGGAGGTTTACAATGAGCAGTTCTTC. Its protein product is CASSPGEVYNEQFF. The full variable domain, its missing parts supplied by reference TRBV18 and TRBJ2-1, is NAGVMQNPRHLVRRRGQEARLRCSPMKGHSHVYWYRQLPEEGLKFMVYLQKENIIDESGMPKERFSAEFPKEGPSILRIQQVVRGDSAAYFCASSPGEVYNEQFFGPGTRLTVL.

CDR3 loop: CASSQVGTGAARRNGYTF. Here the CDR3 DNA reads TGCGCCAGCAGCCAAGTGGGTACAGGGGCGGCGAGGAGGAATGGCTACACCTTC. This chain joins TRBV4-3 and TRBJ1-2, with TRBD1 identical over 7 bases. There are 18 residues in the CDR3. In germline, CDR1 is LGHNA, CDR2 YSLEER. The junction had 17 bases not matched to a gene; V was cut back by 1 base and J by 6 bases.

The chain joins TRBV15 to TRBJ2-7; weak D call: TRBD1 (7 bases). Trimming removed 0 bases from V and 7 bases from J, with 13 bases in between. CDR1 is LNHNV and CDR2 is YYDKDF in the germline V gene (reference sequence). CDR3 length equals 14 residues. CDR3 in amino acids: CATSRDRTGGEQYF. The CDR3 DNA sequence: TGTGCCACCAGCAGAGATAGGACAGGAGGGGAGCAGTACTTC.

This clone was recorded only once. The V gene is TRBV1, the J gene TRBJ1-5. TRBV1 is shown as a pseudogene. This CDR3 comprises 17 residues. In DNA, the CDR3 is TGCACCAGCAGCCAAGATATCATTTGCGGTAGCAATCAGCCCCAGCATTTT. Translation gives CTSSQDIICGSNQPQHF.

This clone was recorded a few times. The V call is TRBV30, the J call TRBJ1-5; D might be TRBD1 (5 bases). There are 14 residues in the CDR3. Germline lookup yields CDR1 GTSNPN and CDR2 SVGIG (reference sequence). V lost 1 base, J lost 6 bases, and 13 bases lay in between. In DNA form, the CDR3 reads TGTGCCTGGAGTGAGCAGGGCTGGGCTCAGCCCCAGCATTTT. It translates to CAWSEQGWAQPQHF.

In DNA, the CDR3 is TGTGCCAGCAGGCCTAGGGGGACAGGGTGGCGGACCGGGGAGCTGTTTTTT. The encoded protein is CASRPRGTGWRTGELFF. J is TRBJ2-2 and V is TRBV27; 9 nucleotides agree with TRBD1. The CDR3 runs 17 residues. V was pared by 6 bases and J by 5 bases, with 13 bases of the junction left unmatched. The germline V gene has CDR1 MNHEY and CDR2 SMNVEV (reference sequence).

The CDR3: CASSSGIRGQPQHF. The CDR3, as DNA: TGTGCCAGCAGCTCCGGGATAAGGGGGCAGCCCCAGCATTTT. The V call is TRBV5-4, the J call TRBJ1-5, with a tentative D call TRBD1 (6 bases). The V gene's germline CDR1 is SGHNT and CDR2 YYREEE (reference sequence). The CDR3 totals 14 residues. V was pared by 3 bases and J by 7 bases, with 14 bases between.

The table lists this clone with a few counts. The chain uses TRBV9 and TRBJ2-7, with D possibly matching TRBD2 (5 bases). V lost 4 bases and J 4 bases, leaving 18 bases between the germline ends. The CDR3 length is 15 residues. The germline CDR1 and CDR2 sequences are SGDLS and YYNGEE. Here the CDR3 reads CASSQDGSLLYEQYF. Written as DNA, the CDR3 is TGTGCCAGCAGCCAAGATGGGAGCCTTTTGTACGAGCAGTACTTC.

This clone has a single count. This chain joins TRBV6-2 or TRBV6-3 and TRBJ1-5; D gene ambiguous. Germline lookup yields CDR1 MNHEY and CDR2 SVGEGT. CDR3 length equals 15 residues. Trimming took off 2 bases at V and 1 base at J, with 9 bases between the two ends. The CDR3 loop reads CASSYAMRSNQPQHF. DNA of the CDR3: TGTGCCAGCAGTTACGCGATGAGGAGCAATCAGCCCCAGCATTTT.

Only one count was recorded for this clone. The chain employs TRBV7-2 and TRBJ2-5; TRBD1 aligns across 7 bases. The V and J ends lost 3 bases and 3 bases, in that order; junction bases with no gene match: 7. Per germline, CDR1 SGHTA and CDR2 FQGNSA. The CDR3 is 15 residues long. CDR3: CASSFQTGPEETQYF. CDR3 sequence (DNA): TGTGCCAGCAGCTTTCAGACAGGGCCCGAAGAGACCCAGTACTTC.

DNA of the CDR3: TGTGCCAGCAGCTTAGCGACAACCCGTCGGCCTAATGAAAAACTGTTTTTT. Translation: CASSLATTRRPNEKLFF. The chain uses TRBV7-2 and TRBJ1-4; no clear D. This CDR3 is built from 17 residues. The germline CDR1 and CDR2 sequences are SGHTA and FQGNSA. The ends were cut back, 0 bases at V and 3 bases at J, with 14 bases in the middle.

This rearrangement joins TRBV24-1 to TRBJ1-5; no firm D call. Trimming took 5 bases from V and 1 from J, leaving 8 bases between them. Germline V gene sequence: CDR1 KGHDR, CDR2 SFDVKD. The CDR3 covers 14 residues. CDR3 DNA sequence: TGTGCCACCAGTGTTGGCAGCAGCAATCAGCCCCAGCATTTT. Translation gives CATSVGSSNQPQHF.

The chain is built from TRBV7-2 and TRBJ2-7; possibly TRBD1 or TRBD2 for D (5 bases each). Trimming removed 6 bases from V and 0 bases from J, with 15 bases in between. This CDR3 region has 15 residues. CDR1 SGHTA and CDR2 FQGNSA come from the germline V gene. In DNA form, the CDR3 reads TGTGCCAGCAGTCTTACCGGGACGGTCTCCTACGAGCAGTACTTC. Translating it yields CASSLTGTVSYEQYF.

The V call is TRBV7-2, the J call TRBJ1-5; no clear D gene. The germline CDR1 and CDR2 sequences are SGHTA and FQGNSA. V lost 1 base and J 1 base, leaving 8 bases between the germline ends. The CDR3 loop spans 15 amino acids. The CDR3 protein is CASSLEATSNQPQHF. The CDR3 DNA follows: TGTGCCAGCAGCTTAGAAGCGACCAGCAATCAGCCCCAGCATTTT.

This chain joins TRBV7-3 and TRBJ2-7; D may be TRBD1 (6 bases). Trimming pared 5 bases from V and 0 bases from J, leaving 11 bases between. Germline V gene lookup returns CDR1 SGHTA and CDR2 FQGTGA. The length of the CDR3 is 14 residues. The CDR3 coding sequence is TGTGCCAGCAGCGCAACAGGGAACTCCTACGAGCAGTACTTC. This encodes CASSATGNSYEQYF.

The chain uses TRBV9 and TRBJ2-3; 14 bases are shared with TRBD2. Per germline, CDR1 SGDLS and CDR2 YYNGEE. The CDR3 runs 16 residues. The junction had 3 bases not matched to a gene; V was cut back by 2 bases and J by 4 bases. CDR3 in DNA: TGTGCCAGCAGCGTGACTAGCGGGAGGGCCTCAGATACGCAGTATTTT. The encoded protein is CASSVTSGRASDTQYF.

V usage is TRBV28 and J usage is TRBJ1-6; 11 bases match TRBD1. Losses at the gene ends were 5 bases for V and 10 bases for J; bases not matched to a gene: 7. This CDR3 is 15 amino acids long. Germline V CDR1 and CDR2: MDHEN, SYDVKM. CDR3 in DNA: TGTGCCAGCAGTCCGTGGACAGGGGGCGACTCACCCCTCCACTTT. It yields the protein CASSPWTGGDSPLHF.

This clone was detected once. This rearrangement joins TRBV4-3 to TRBJ2-3; either TRBD1 or TRBD2 may supply D (6 bases each). In germline, CDR1 is LGHNA, CDR2 YSLEER. This CDR3 is built from 18 residues. Between the trimmed V and J ends, which lost 4 bases and 0 bases, there was a span of 20 bases. CDR3 in DNA: TGCGCCAGCAGCCCCCGGGCAGGGGCCGGGACTAGCACAGATACGCAGTATTTT. Translated, it gives CASSPRAGAGTSTDTQYF.

The chain couples TRBV15 to TRBJ2-1, with 14 bases identical to TRBD2. Germline V gene lookup returns CDR1 LNHNV and CDR2 YYDKDF (reference sequence). The V and J ends lost 4 bases and 4 bases, in that order; junction bases with no gene match: 3. There are 16 residues in the CDR3. The CDR3, as DNA: TGTGCCACCAGCAACGGACTAGCGGGGGGATACAATGAGCAGTTCTTC. The encoded protein is CATSNGLAGGYNEQFF.

The V call is TRBV30, the J call TRBJ2-2; D unclear. V was trimmed by 3 bases and J by 3 bases, leaving 2 bases between them. The CDR3 spans 11 residues. From germline, CDR1 is GTSNPN and CDR2 SVGIG (reference sequence). The DNA of the CDR3 is TGTGCCTGGAGATACACCGGGGAGCTGTTTTTT. Translating gives CAWRYTGELFF. The whole variable domain, filled in from reference TRBV30 and TRBJ2-2, reads SQTIHQWPATLVQPVGSPLSLECTVEGTSNPNLYWYRQAAGRGLQLLFYSVGIGQISSEVPQNLSASRPQDRQFILSSKKLLLSDSGFYLCAWRYTGELFFGEGSRLTVL.

The chain couples TRBV2 to TRBJ1-3; D might be TRBD1 (6 bases). The CDR3 covers 14 residues. From germline, CDR1 is SNHLY and CDR2 FYNNEI. V lost 6 bases and J 1 base, leaving 10 bases between the germline ends. The CDR3: CASRLTGSGNTIYF. CDR3 in DNA: TGTGCCAGCAGACTTACAGGGTCTGGAAACACCATATATTTT. Variable domain in full (rest from reference TRBV2 and TRBJ1-3): EPEVTQTPSHQVTQMGQEVILRCVPISNHLYFYWYRQILGQKVEFLVSFYNNEISEKSEIFDDQFSVERPDGSNFTLKIRSTKLEDSAMYFCASRLTGSGNTIYFGEGSWLTVV.

The genes are TRBV4-3 and TRBJ1-2, with a weak D call TRBD1 (6 bases). Trimming cost V 4 bases and J 2 bases, with 11 bases left between them. This CDR3 has 14 amino acids. Germline loops: CDR1 LGHNA, CDR2 YSLEER. CDR3 sequence: CASSPIGTNYGYTF. CDR3 sequence (DNA): TGCGCCAGCAGCCCCATCGGGACAAACTATGGCTACACCTTC.

The rearrangement links TRBV7-2 to TRBJ1-2, with 10 bases lining up with TRBD1. The CDR3 is 16 residues long. Germline assignment: CDR1 SGHTA and CDR2 FQGNSA. The V segment lost 1 base and the J segment 4 bases; nucleotides outside the gene matches: 6. CDR3 protein: CASSLGPTGGGYGYTF. Written as DNA, the CDR3 is TGTGCCAGCAGCTTAGGGCCGACAGGGGGCGGCTATGGCTACACCTTC.

The chain uses TRBV20-1 and TRBJ1-4, with D perhaps matching TRBD1 (5 bases). Trimming pared 3 bases from V and 6 bases from J, leaving 17 bases between. This CDR3 has 15 residues. Germline V gene data show CDR1 as DFQATT and CDR2 as SNEGSKA (reference sequence). CDR3 bases: TGCAGTGCTAGTCGGGGGGTCTTCCCGGATGAAAAACTGTTTTTT. It codes for CSASRGVFPDEKLFF.

This clone was found once. This chain links TRBV7-9 with TRBJ2-2; D is possibly TRBD1 (5 bases). The germline CDR1 and CDR2 sequences are SEHNR and FQNEAQ (reference sequence). CDR3 length: 14 amino acids. V was shortened by 3 bases and J by 8 bases, with 13 bases between the two germline ends. CDR3 protein: CASSLGDSLGELFF. The DNA of the CDR3 is TGTGCCAGCAGCTTGGGCGACAGTTTGGGGGAGCTGTTTTTT.

This chain joins TRBV5-1 and TRBJ2-6; 8 nucleotides line up with TRBD1. Per the germline V gene, CDR1 is SGHRS and CDR2 is YFSETQ. The ends lost 1 base at V and 2 bases at J; junction bases unmatched: 2. The CDR3 runs to 16 residues. The CDR3 region is CASSLTTGAGANVLTF. In nucleotides, the CDR3 is TGCGCCAGCAGCTTGACGACAGGGGCTGGGGCCAACGTCCTGACTTTC.